This TCR beta chain was recorded in a study of cytomegalovirus exposure and HLA in healthy donors. Whole-study context: The approximately 670 first-cohort repertoires shared a platform with the approximately 120 validation repertoires, as reported in a later analysis.

Here immunoSEQ multiplex PCR was the method, and the copy in TCRdb shows in-frame clones only, minus some. The sample lists about 360,000 clones, 86% occurring once. The CDR3 is 15 amino acids. Germline V CDR1 and CDR2: MGHRA, YSYEKL. Trimming stripped 3 bases from V and 8 bases from J, with 19 bases between. This clone occurred once. This chain links TRBV4-1 with TRBJ2-5; a weak D match, TRBD2 (6 bases). What was sequenced was PBMCs. This clonotype was obtained from a woman between 18 and 29 years old in good health and CMV-seronegative. CDR3 nucleotide sequence: TGCGCCAGCAGCCACCTCGGGGACGTGGAGGGTACCCAGTACTTC. Its protein is CASSHLGDVEGTQYF.